The clone carrying this TCR beta chain showed up many times. Its matching antigen is unknown. The sample is drawn from a study of regulatory T cells in long-lasting Graves disease. Study outcomes and limitations: TCR diversity was lower in persistent Graves' patients than in newly diagnosed ones.

Time point indicated: persistent/refractory GD, antithyroid drugs over 5 years with positive TRAb. Generation of the TCR library employed RNA extracted from PBMCs. Arm-PCR of CDR3 regions with iRepertoire HTBI primers generated TCR beta libraries. TCRdb processed the multiplex PCR reads anew with MiXCR; each CDR3 protein has one entry. The sample has roughly 400,000 distinct CDR3 sequences; around a fifth are singletons. Germline CDR1 KGHDR, CDR2 SFDVKD. CDR3 length equals 14 residues. V lost 2 bases and J 6 bases, leaving 13 bases between the germline ends. The sequence was obtained from a female donor with Graves disease. The sample consisted of peripheral blood mononuclear cells (PBMCs), taken when the disease was refractory, from a patient treated with antithyroid drugs. This rearrangement joins TRBV24-1 to TRBJ2-7; no firm D call. CDR3 protein: CATSDSRGTREQYF. CDR3 sequence (DNA): TGTGCCACCAGTGATTCGCGTGGTACCCGCGAGCAGTACTTC.